These 27 T cell receptor beta chains were sequenced from one sample in a study of cytomegalovirus exposure and HLA in healthy donors. PCR employed 60 Vbeta and 13 Jbeta primers. Using immunoSEQ multiplex PCR, the repertoire was profiled, and TCRdb retains in-frame clones only, with some absent. This sample carries more than 95,000 clones, 65% to 75% of them seen once, and the ten largest clones take roughly 4%. Source material: PBMCs. These receptors were collected from a woman aged 45-65 years in good health and CMV-seropositive.

The rearrangement joins TRBV7-8 to TRBJ2-5; 12 nucleotides align to TRBD2. Per the germline V gene, CDR1 is SGHVS and CDR2 is FQNEAQ. J gave up 5 bases and V 2 bases, and 12 bases lay outside the gene matches. CDR3 length: 18 residues. CDR3 in amino acids: CASSLLSSGGVIKETQYF. DNA of the CDR3: TGTGCCAGCAGCTTACTTTCTAGCGGGGGGGTAATTAAGGAGACCCAGTACTTC.

Written as DNA, the CDR3 is TGCGCCAGCCTTTCAGGACTAACCTGGGAGCAGTACTTC. Translation gives CASLSGLTWEQYF. The chain carries TRBV10-2 and TRBJ2-5; D is perhaps TRBD2 (6 bases). Deletions cut 8 bases from V and 11 bases from J, with 21 bases between. Germline CDR1 WSHSY, CDR2 SAAADI. The CDR3 length is 13 residues.

The chain carries TRBV7-2 and TRBJ1-5; D possibly corresponds to TRBD1 (6 bases). Trimming cost V 2 bases and J 7 bases, with 12 bases left between them. The CDR3 extends over 14 amino acids. Germline CDR1 and CDR2: SGHTA and FQGNSA. Here the CDR3 reads CASSLQQGTQPQHF. The CDR3 region has the DNA TGTGCCAGCAGCTTACAACAGGGTACGCAGCCCCAGCATTTT.

The chain has TRBV5-6 and TRBJ1-4; D perhaps matches TRBD1 (6 bases). V lost 1 base to trimming and J lost 7 bases, with 23 bases between them. CDR1 is SGHDT and CDR2 is YYEEEE in the germline V gene. This CDR3 has 18 amino acids. CDR3 loop: CASSLIGETGRVGEKLFF. The CDR3, as DNA: TGTGCCAGCAGCTTGATAGGAGAAACAGGGAGAGTTGGTGAAAAACTGTTTTTT.

This sequence joins TRBV19 and TRBJ2-3; 11 bases agree with TRBD1. Germline V gives CDR1 LNHDA, CDR2 SQIVND (reference sequence). The CDR3 covers 15 residues. V lost 5 bases, J lost 6 bases, and 7 bases stayed unmatched. The CDR3 sequence: CASSPGQGAGDTQYF. The CDR3 nucleotides are TGTGCCAGTAGTCCAGGACAGGGGGCCGGGGATACGCAGTATTTT.

The genes are TRBV19 and TRBJ1-6; no clear D. Germline-derived CDR1 and CDR2 are LNHDA and SQIVND (reference sequence). The ends were cut back, 6 bases at V and 8 bases at J, with 17 bases in the middle. The CDR3 has 15 residues. In nucleotides, the CDR3 is TGTGCCAGTAGCCCAGAGACAAGACGAGATTCACCCCTCCACTTT. Residues: CASSPETRRDSPLHF.

The count of this clone is one. The rearrangement joins TRBV5-1 to TRBJ1-1, with TRBD1 as a possible D gene (6 bases). The V and J ends lost 4 bases and 1 base respectively, with 20 bases between them. There are 17 residues in the CDR3. Germline CDR1 is SGHRS and CDR2 is YFSETQ. This CDR3 is CASSVRYSGTPNTEAFF. The CDR3 bases are TGCGCCAGCAGCGTGCGATATTCCGGGACACCGAACACTGAAGCTTTCTTT.

This chain links TRBV2 with TRBJ2-5; TRBD1 aligns across 7 bases. CDR1 SNHLY and CDR2 FYNNEI come from the germline V gene. CDR3 length: 16 amino acids. V dropped 5 bases and J dropped 0; count of bases not matched to a gene: 9. The CDR3 nucleotides read TGTGCCAGCAGTATAACATCCGGGACAGACCAAGAGACCCAGTACTTC. As protein: CASSITSGTDQETQYF.

The chain carries TRBV4-1 and TRBJ1-5; D is unclear. This CDR3 is built from 14 residues. From germline, CDR1 is MGHRA and CDR2 YSYEKL. Deletions cut 1 base from V and 7 bases from J, with 11 bases between. This chain's CDR3 is CASSQAPGGQPQHF. CDR3 nucleotide sequence: TGCGCCAGCAGCCAAGCTCCGGGAGGACAGCCCCAGCATTTT.

The gene calls are TRBV7-2 and TRBJ2-5; 10 positions match TRBD1. The CDR3 runs to 16 residues. V gave up 3 bases and J gave up 5 bases; unmatched junction bases: 9. Germline V gene data show CDR1 as SGHTA and CDR2 as FQGNSA. The CDR3 DNA follows: TGTGCCAGCAGCTTCCCGACAGGGGGCGCCAAGGAGACCCAGTACTTC. It specifies CASSFPTGGAKETQYF. The entire variable domain, with the rest obtained from reference TRBV7-2 and TRBJ2-5, is as follows: GAGVSQSPSNKVTEKGKDVELRCDPISGHTALYWYRQSLGQGLEFLIYFQGNSAPDKSGLPSDRFSAERTGGSVSTLTIQRTQQEDSAVYLCASSFPTGGAKETQYFGPGTRLLVL.

V usage is TRBV27 and J usage is TRBJ2-3; D perhaps matches TRBD2 (5 bases). Germline CDR1 is MNHEY and CDR2 is SMNVEV (reference sequence). There are 15 residues in the CDR3. The V end lost 6 bases, the J end lost 5 bases, and 18 bases lay between the germline ends. The CDR3 sequence: CASRLQDFRGDTQYF. The CDR3 region has the DNA TGTGCCAGCAGACTGCAGGACTTCCGGGGAGATACGCAGTATTTT.

The chain is built from TRBV27 and TRBJ2-7, with 7 bases aligning to TRBD1. The CDR3 has 14 amino acids. Trimming at V came to 6 bases and at J to 4 bases, leaving 9 bases not matched to a gene. The germline gives CDR1 MNHEY, CDR2 SMNVEV (reference sequence). The CDR3 bases are TGTGCCAGCAGCCATAGGGACAGAGAATACGAGCAGTACTTC. Residues: CASSHRDREYEQYF.

This chain uses TRBV7-9 with TRBJ1-4, with 11 nucleotides matching TRBD1. J gave up 7 bases and V 6 bases, and 4 bases lay outside the gene matches. This CDR3 has 14 amino acids. Germline V gives CDR1 SEHNR, CDR2 FQNEAQ (reference sequence). CDR3 region: CASRPGTGGEKLFF. The CDR3 nucleotides are TGTGCCAGCAGACCCGGGACAGGGGGTGAAAAACTGTTTTTT.

V is TRBV5-8 and J is TRBJ1-4; perhaps TRBD1 as D (5 bases). Germline V gene sequence: CDR1 SGHTS, CDR2 YDEGEE. The CDR3 is 13 residues long. V lost 4 bases and J lost 10, with 14 bases in between. CDR3 sequence: CASSLRVFGKLFF. For the CDR3, the DNA is TGTGCCAGCAGCCTCAGGGTTTTCGGAAAACTGTTTTTT.

The V gene is TRBV4-3, the J gene TRBJ2-3, with 7 nucleotides matching TRBD2. The CDR3 is 17 amino acids. CDR1 LGHNA and CDR2 YSLEER come from the germline V gene. V lost 1 base to trimming and J lost 3 bases; unmatched junction nucleotides: 10. The CDR3 here is CASSQGTRAGETDTQYF. The DNA for the CDR3 is TGCGCCAGCAGCCAAGGAACAAGGGCGGGGGAGACAGATACGCAGTATTTT.

The chain is built from TRBV9 and TRBJ1-1; a possible D gene is TRBD1 (6 bases). Germline V gene lookup returns CDR1 SGDLS and CDR2 YYNGEE. V was shortened by 3 bases and J by 8 bases, with 17 bases between the two germline ends. CDR3 length: 14 amino acids. CDR3 in DNA: TGTGCCAGCAGCGCGACAGGTCGTTGGGAAGAAGCTTTCTTT. Encoded protein: CASSATGRWEEAFF.

J is TRBJ2-3 and V is TRBV11-2, with TRBD2 matching 9 bases. The ends lost 5 bases at V and 5 bases at J; junction bases unmatched: 14. This CDR3 has 17 residues. CDR1 and CDR2 from the germline V gene are SGHAT and FQNNGV. In DNA, the CDR3 is TGTGCCAGCAGCAAGAGATCTAGCGGGGTGACCTTAGATACGCAGTATTTT. Translation: CASSKRSSGVTLDTQYF.

The chain uses TRBV5-4 and TRBJ2-2, with 9 bases that match TRBD2. The junction had 13 bases not matched to a gene; V was cut back by 3 bases and J by 7 bases. The CDR3 contains 17 residues. Germline CDR1 is SGHNT and CDR2 is YYREEE (reference sequence). CDR3 sequence (DNA): TGTGCCAGCAGCTCCCTTGGGGGCGGGGGGGCTTTCGGGGAGCTGTTTTTT. It is translated as CASSSLGGGGAFGELFF.

This chain links TRBV7-6 with TRBJ2-2, with 7 bases identical to TRBD2. This CDR3 has 15 amino acids. Germline CDR1 SGHVS, CDR2 FNYEAQ. Trimming cost V 3 bases and J 3 bases; bases outside gene matches: 4. The DNA for the CDR3 is TGTGCCAGCAGCTTGGGGACTACCGACACCGGGGAGCTGTTTTTT. Translated, it gives CASSLGTTDTGELFF.

The V gene is TRBV4-1, the J gene TRBJ2-5; D is undetermined. CDR1 MGHRA and CDR2 YSYEKL come from the germline V gene. V lost 4 bases to trimming and J lost 3 bases, with 15 bases between them. CDR3 length: 15 residues. CDR3 DNA sequence: TGCGCCAGCAGCCGTCCGTTAGCAGAAAAAGAGACCCAGTACTTC. It yields the protein CASSRPLAEKETQYF.

The chain's CDR3 is CASSFTGRVKNGYTF. CDR3 DNA: TGTGCCAGCAGCTTTACGGGCAGGGTGAAGAATGGCTACACCTTC. V and J are TRBV11-2 and TRBJ1-2; maybe TRBD1 (5 bases). This CDR3 is 15 amino acids long. From germline, CDR1 is SGHAT and CDR2 FQNNGV. Trimming took off 3 bases at V and 6 bases at J, with 17 bases between the two ends.

Comments on this clone: One end of the junction fails to match germline, which may point to a read error. J is TRBJ2-2 and V is TRBV28, with D possibly TRBD2 on 6 matching bases. The V gene's germline CDR1 is MDHEN and CDR2 SYDVKM. This CDR3 contains 14 residues. CDR3 in amino acids: CAAGGLANTGELFF. The CDR3 DNA reads as TGTGCAGCCGGCGGTCTAGCGAATACCGGGGAGCTGTTTTTT. The variable domain in full, with the rest retrieved from reference TRBV28 and TRBJ2-2, is DVKVTQSSRYLVKRTGEKVFLECVQDMDHENMFWYRQDPGLGLRLIYFSYDVKMKEKGDIPEGYSVSREKKERFSLILESASTNQTSMYLCAAGGLANTGELFFGEGSRLTVL.

This chain joins TRBV7-9 and TRBJ2-3; D not certain. Germline CDR1 reads SEHNR; CDR2 reads FQNEAQ (reference sequence). The CDR3 is 12 amino acids. Trimming stripped 5 bases from V and 6 bases from J, with 9 bases between. CDR3 sequence (DNA): TGTGCCAGCAGCCCCGGCGGCGATACGCAGTATTTT. Its translation: CASSPGGDTQYF. Combining the CDR3 with reference TRBV7-9 and TRBJ2-3 gives the whole variable domain DTGVSQNPRHKITKRGQNVTFRCDPISEHNRLYWYRQTLGQGPEFLTYFQNEAQLEKSRLLSDRFSAERPKGSFSTLEIQRTEQGDSAMYLCASSPGGDTQYFGPGTRLTVL.

This chain connects TRBV5-1 to TRBJ2-1, with 10 positions matching TRBD2. The CDR3 covers 15 residues. J gave up 3 bases and V 0 bases, and 0 bases lay outside the gene matches. Germline CDR1 and CDR2: SGHRS and YFSETQ. The CDR3 here is CASSLASGGYNEQFF. CDR3 in DNA: TGCGCCAGCAGCTTGGCTAGCGGGGGCTACAATGAGCAGTTCTTC.

This clone was counted a few times. Written as DNA, the CDR3 is TGTGCCAGCAGCCCCGGCTACGAGCAGTACTTC. As protein: CASSPGYEQYF. The chain couples TRBV7-2 to TRBJ2-7; D gene unclear. The CDR3 is 11 residues long. Germline assignment: CDR1 SGHTA and CDR2 FQGNSA. V dropped 5 bases and J dropped 3 bases, with 5 bases sitting between them.

This clone was seen just once. The chain couples TRBV25-1 to TRBJ1-2; D may be TRBD1 (5 bases). Trimming left V 4 bases short and J 1 base short, with 16 bases between. CDR1 and CDR2 from the germline V gene are MGHDK and SYGVNS. The CDR3 loop spans 16 amino acids. In DNA form, the CDR3 reads TGTGCCAGCAGTGCATCCCCGACAGTCAATAACTATGGCTACACCTTC. The encoded protein is CASSASPTVNNYGYTF.

The genes are TRBV5-1 and TRBJ2-3, with a tentative D call TRBD1 (6 bases). Trimming pared 0 bases from V and 4 bases from J, leaving 9 bases between. CDR3 size: 14 residues. Germline V gene sequence: CDR1 SGHRS, CDR2 YFSETQ. DNA for the CDR3: TGCGCCAGCAGCTTGGGACAGGACGCAGATACGCAGTATTTT. It translates to CASSLGQDADTQYF.